This T cell receptor beta chain was identified during a study of blood T cells in healthy people across ages. Overall study findings and caveats: Researchers report that TCR beta diversity correlated strongly with naive T cell percentage. When set beside aged donors, long-lived donors presented more naive CD4+ cells and higher diversity.

The people who gave samples were healthy Caucasians from Russia, aged roughly 6 to 95. For every donor, a draw yielded around 10 milliliters of peripheral blood. Note on this clonotype: Its antigen is undetermined. One junction end does not reproduce the germline sequence, and a read error may be involved.

Together with a sample-barcoded 5' primer, a J-beta primer mix was included in a second PCR lasting roughly 6 to 12 cycles. TCRdb called the 5' RACE reads again in MiXCR, with one record for every CDR3 protein. In the table there are 1 million to 1.2 million distinct CDR3 sequences, around two fifths of which are singletons. The sequencing sample was made of blood. This clonotype was obtained from a man younger than 35 in good health.

For the CDR3, the DNA is TGCTGTGCTTCAAGGGACAGCCAAAATCAGCCCCAGCATTTT. Translation gives CCASRDSQNQPQHF. The chain is built from TRBV20-1 and TRBJ1-5; TRBD1 agrees at 7 bases. Germline loops: CDR1 DFQATT, CDR2 SNEGSKA (reference sequence). This CDR3 has 14 amino acids.